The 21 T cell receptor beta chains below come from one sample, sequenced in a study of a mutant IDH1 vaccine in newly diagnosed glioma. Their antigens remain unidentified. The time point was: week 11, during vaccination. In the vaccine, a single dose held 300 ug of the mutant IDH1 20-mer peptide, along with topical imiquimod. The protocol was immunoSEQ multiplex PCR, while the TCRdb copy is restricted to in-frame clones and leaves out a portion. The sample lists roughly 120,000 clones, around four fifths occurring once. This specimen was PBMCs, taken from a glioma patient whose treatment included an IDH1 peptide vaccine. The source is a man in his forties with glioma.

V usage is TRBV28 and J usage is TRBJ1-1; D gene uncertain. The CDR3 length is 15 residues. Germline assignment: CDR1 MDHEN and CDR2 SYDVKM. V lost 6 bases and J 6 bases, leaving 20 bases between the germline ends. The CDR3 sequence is CASSRSGGWYAEAFF. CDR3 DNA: TGTGCCAGCAGCCGCTCCGGCGGGTGGTACGCTGAAGCTTTCTTT.

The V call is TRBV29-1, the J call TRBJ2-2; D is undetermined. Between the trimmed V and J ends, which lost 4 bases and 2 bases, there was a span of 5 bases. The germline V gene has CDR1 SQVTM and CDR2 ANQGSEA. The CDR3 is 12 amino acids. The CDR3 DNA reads TGCAGCGTTGTGGACAACACCGGGGAGCTGTTTTTT. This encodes CSVVDNTGELFF.

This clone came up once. CDR3 amino acids: CASSLEVETQYF. The CDR3 nucleotides read TGTGCCAGCAGCTTAGAAGTGGAGACCCAGTACTTC. This rearrangement joins TRBV7-9 to TRBJ2-5; D is uncertain. The length of the CDR3 is 12 residues. The germline V gene encodes CDR1 SEHNR and CDR2 FQNEAQ (reference sequence). V was trimmed by 1 base and J by 5 bases, leaving 5 bases between them.

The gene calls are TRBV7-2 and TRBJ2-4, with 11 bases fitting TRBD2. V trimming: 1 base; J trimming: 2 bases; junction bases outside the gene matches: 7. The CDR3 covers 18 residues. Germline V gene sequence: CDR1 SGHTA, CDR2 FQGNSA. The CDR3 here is CASSLVSGGATPKNIQYF. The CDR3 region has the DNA TGTGCCAGCAGCTTAGTTAGCGGGGGGGCCACGCCCAAAAACATTCAGTACTTC.

CDR3 in DNA: TGTGCCAGCAGTTATTCAGGGGATATGAATGAGCAGTTCTTC. Translated, it gives CASSYSGDMNEQFF. The genes are TRBV6-5 and TRBJ2-1; D may be TRBD1 (6 bases). The germline V gene has CDR1 MNHEY and CDR2 SVGAGI. CDR3 length: 14 amino acids. V lost 3 bases, J lost 7 bases, and 13 bases lay in between.

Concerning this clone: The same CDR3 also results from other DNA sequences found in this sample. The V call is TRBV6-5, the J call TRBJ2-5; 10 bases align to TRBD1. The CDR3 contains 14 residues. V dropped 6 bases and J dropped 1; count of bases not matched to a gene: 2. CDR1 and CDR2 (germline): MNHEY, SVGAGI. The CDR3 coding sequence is TGTGCCAGCAGGAGGACAGGGGGCCAAGAGACCCAGTACTTC. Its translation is CASRRTGGQETQYF.

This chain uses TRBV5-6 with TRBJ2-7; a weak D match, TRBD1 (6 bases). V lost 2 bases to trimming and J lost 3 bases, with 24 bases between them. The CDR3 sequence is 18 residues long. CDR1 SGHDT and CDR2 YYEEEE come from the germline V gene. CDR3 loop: CASSLKTGRPFSNYEQYF. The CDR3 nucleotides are TGTGCCAGCAGCTTAAAGACAGGAAGGCCCTTCTCCAACTACGAGCAGTACTTC.

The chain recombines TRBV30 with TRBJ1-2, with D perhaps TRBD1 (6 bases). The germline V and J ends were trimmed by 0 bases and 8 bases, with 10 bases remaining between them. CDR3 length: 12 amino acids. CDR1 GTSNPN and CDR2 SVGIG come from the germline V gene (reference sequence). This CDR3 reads CAWSVGGFGYTF. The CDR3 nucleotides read TGTGCCTGGAGTGTAGGGGGGTTCGGCTACACCTTC.

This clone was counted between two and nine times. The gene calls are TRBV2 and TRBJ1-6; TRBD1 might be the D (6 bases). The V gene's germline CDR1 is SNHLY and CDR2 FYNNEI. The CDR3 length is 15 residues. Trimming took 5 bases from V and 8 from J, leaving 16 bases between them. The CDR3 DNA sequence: TGTGCCAGCAGTCCAGATCAGGGGCCAGATTCACCCCTCCACTTT. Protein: CASSPDQGPDSPLHF.

In nucleotides, the CDR3 is TGCGCCAGCAGCCAAACCCTCAGGACAGGGCCAGCACCCCTCCACTTT. It yields the protein CASSQTLRTGPAPLHF. The chain recombines TRBV4-3 with TRBJ1-6, with 8 bases identical to TRBD1. Germline V gene sequence: CDR1 LGHNA, CDR2 YSLEER. Trimming took 2 bases from V and 11 from J; bases not matched to a gene: 11. The CDR3 is 16 amino acids.

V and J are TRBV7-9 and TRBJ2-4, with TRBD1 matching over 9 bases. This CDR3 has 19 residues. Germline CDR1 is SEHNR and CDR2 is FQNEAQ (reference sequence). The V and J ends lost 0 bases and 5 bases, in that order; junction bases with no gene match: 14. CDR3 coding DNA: TGTGCCAGCAGCTTAGCGTGGGCGACAGGGGGAGATTGGGAAAACATTCAGTACTTC. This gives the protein CASSLAWATGGDWENIQYF.

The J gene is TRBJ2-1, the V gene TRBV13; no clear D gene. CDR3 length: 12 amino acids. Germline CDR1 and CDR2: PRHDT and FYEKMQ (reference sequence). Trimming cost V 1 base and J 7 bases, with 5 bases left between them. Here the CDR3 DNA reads TGTGCCAGCAGCTTAGTTCGAAATGAGCAGTTCTTC. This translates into CASSLVRNEQFF.

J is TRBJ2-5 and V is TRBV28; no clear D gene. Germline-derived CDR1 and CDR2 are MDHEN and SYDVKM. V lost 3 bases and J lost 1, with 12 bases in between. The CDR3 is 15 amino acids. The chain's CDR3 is CASSLPTLLQETQYF. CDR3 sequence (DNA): TGTGCCAGCAGTTTGCCTACCCTTCTCCAAGAGACCCAGTACTTC.

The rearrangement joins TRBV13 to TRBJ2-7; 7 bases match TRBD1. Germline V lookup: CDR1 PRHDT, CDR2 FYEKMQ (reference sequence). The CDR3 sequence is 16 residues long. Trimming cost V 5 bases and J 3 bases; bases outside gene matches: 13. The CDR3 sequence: CASSLGTARMGYEQYF. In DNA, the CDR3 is TGTGCCAGCAGCCTCGGGACAGCGAGAATGGGCTACGAGCAGTACTTC. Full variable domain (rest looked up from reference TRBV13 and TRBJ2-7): AAGVIQSPRHLIKEKRETATLKCYPIPRHDTVYWYQQGPGQDPQFLISFYEKMQSDKGSIPDRFSAQQFSDYHSELNMSSLELGDSALYFCASSLGTARMGYEQYFGPGTRLTVT.

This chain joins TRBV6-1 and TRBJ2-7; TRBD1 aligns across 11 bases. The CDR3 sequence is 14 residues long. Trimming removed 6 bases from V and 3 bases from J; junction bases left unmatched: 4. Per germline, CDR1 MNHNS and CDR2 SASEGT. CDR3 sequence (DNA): TGTGCCAGCAGAGGGACAGGGGGTGGCTACGAGCAGTACTTC. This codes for CASRGTGGGYEQYF.

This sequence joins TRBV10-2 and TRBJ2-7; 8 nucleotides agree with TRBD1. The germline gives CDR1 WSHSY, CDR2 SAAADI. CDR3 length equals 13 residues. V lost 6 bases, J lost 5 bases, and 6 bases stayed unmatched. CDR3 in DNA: TGCGCCAGCAGCCGCAGGGGGCTCCACGAGCAGTACTTC. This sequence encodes CASSRRGLHEQYF.

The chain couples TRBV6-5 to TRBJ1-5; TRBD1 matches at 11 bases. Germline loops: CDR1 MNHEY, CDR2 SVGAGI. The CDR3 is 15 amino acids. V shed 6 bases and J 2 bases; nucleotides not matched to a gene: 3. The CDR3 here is CASRDRGLGNQPQHF. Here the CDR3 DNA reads TGTGCCAGCAGGGACAGGGGGCTGGGCAATCAGCCCCAGCATTTT.

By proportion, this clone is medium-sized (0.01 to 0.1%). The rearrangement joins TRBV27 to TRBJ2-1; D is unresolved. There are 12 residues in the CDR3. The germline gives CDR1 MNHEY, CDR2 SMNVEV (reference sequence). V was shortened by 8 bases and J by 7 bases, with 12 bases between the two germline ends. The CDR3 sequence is CASSVKGNEQFF. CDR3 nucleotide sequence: TGTGCCAGCTCGGTTAAAGGGAATGAGCAGTTCTTC.

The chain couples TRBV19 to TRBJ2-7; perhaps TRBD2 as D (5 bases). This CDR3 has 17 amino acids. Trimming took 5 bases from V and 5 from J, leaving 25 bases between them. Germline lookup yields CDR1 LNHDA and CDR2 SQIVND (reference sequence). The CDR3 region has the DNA TGTGCCAGTAGTCCCCGCCCAGGAGGAATCAATAGGAACGAGCAGTACTTC. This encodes CASSPRPGGINRNEQYF.

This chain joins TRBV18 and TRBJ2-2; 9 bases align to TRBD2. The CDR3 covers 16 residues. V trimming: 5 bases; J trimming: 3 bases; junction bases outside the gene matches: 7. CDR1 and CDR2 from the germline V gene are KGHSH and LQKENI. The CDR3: CASSTLAGADTGELFF. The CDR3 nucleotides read TGTGCCAGCTCAACCTTAGCGGGAGCGGACACCGGGGAGCTGTTTTTT.

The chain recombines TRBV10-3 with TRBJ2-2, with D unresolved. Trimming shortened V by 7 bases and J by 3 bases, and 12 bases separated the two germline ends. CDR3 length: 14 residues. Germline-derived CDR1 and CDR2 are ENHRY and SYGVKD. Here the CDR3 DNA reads TGTGCCATCAACACCGGGTCATACACCGGGGAGCTGTTTTTT. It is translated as CAINTGSYTGELFF.